These 21 T cell receptor beta chains came from one sample sequenced in a study of control samples from healthy donors and cancer patients. The data were produced by immunoSEQ multiplex PCR, yet TCRdb's version contains in-frame clones alone and is incomplete. The sample contains approximately 170,000 clones, 91% of which appear only once. Sequencing was done on a sample of blood. All receptors come from a woman aged 25-40 years in good health.

This rearrangement joins TRBV5-1 to TRBJ1-1; 12 bases fit TRBD1. The trim removed 4 bases at V and 6 bases at J, leaving 4 bases unmatched. The CDR3 is 14 residues long. Germline CDR1 and CDR2: SGHRS and YFSETQ. The DNA for the CDR3 is TGCGCCAGCAGCCGAGGGACAGGGGGCCCTGAAGCTTTCTTT. This gives the protein CASSRGTGGPEAFF.

The genes are TRBV10-3 and TRBJ1-1, with D hard to call. Germline-derived CDR1 and CDR2 are ENHRY and SYGVKD. Trimming shortened V by 2 bases and J by 2 bases, and 3 bases separated the two germline ends. The CDR3 consists of 12 residues. Here the CDR3 DNA reads TGTGCCATCAGTGAGGCAAACACTGAAGCTTTCTTT. It codes for CAISEANTEAFF.

The chain combines TRBV27 with TRBJ1-2; D not resolved. V lost 0 bases to trimming and J lost 8 bases, with 13 bases between them. The CDR3 consists of 14 residues. Germline V gene sequence: CDR1 MNHEY, CDR2 SMNVEV (reference sequence). The CDR3 region has the DNA TGTGCCAGCAGTTTATCGAGCGGGGTTGGGGGCTACACCTTC. Protein sequence: CASSLSSGVGGYTF.

The rearrangement links TRBV5-5 to TRBJ1-2; D perhaps matches TRBD1 (6 bases). CDR1 is SGHKS, CDR2 YYEKEE, per germline (reference sequence). This CDR3 comprises 14 residues. V was pared by 6 bases and J by 1 base, with 13 bases between. The CDR3 protein is CASNPDRFNYGYTF. The CDR3 DNA reads TGTGCCAGCAACCCTGACAGGTTTAACTATGGCTACACCTTC. The whole variable domain, remainder taken from reference TRBV5-5 and TRBJ1-2, is DAGVTQSPTHLIKTRGQQVTLRCSPISGHKSVSWYQQVLGQGPQFIFQYYEKEERGRGNFPDRFSARQFPNYSSELNVNALLLGDSALYLCASNPDRFNYGYTFGSGTRLTVV.

The chain joins TRBV12-5 to TRBJ1-4; D is perhaps TRBD1 (5 bases). The V gene lost 1 base and the J gene lost 7 bases, with 10 bases spanning the gap. The CDR3 loop spans 14 amino acids. Germline loops: CDR1 LGHNT, CDR2 FRNRAP. CDR3 sequence: CASGLASGFEKLFF. The CDR3 bases are TGTGCTAGTGGTTTGGCATCAGGGTTTGAAAAACTGTTTTTT.

This chain links TRBV6-2 or TRBV6-3 with TRBJ2-3; 8 nucleotides line up with TRBD2. V was clipped by 5 bases and J by 5 bases; unmatched bases: 6. The V gene's germline CDR1 is MNHEY and CDR2 SVGEGT. This CDR3 is built from 14 residues. CDR3 DNA sequence: TGTGCCAGCAGTACCGGGGGGGCCGGAGATACGCAGTATTTT. Amino acid sequence: CASSTGGAGDTQYF.

The chain recombines TRBV24-1 with TRBJ2-3, with TRBD2 identical over 10 bases. In germline, CDR1 is KGHDR, CDR2 SFDVKD. Unmatched junction bases numbered 0, after V lost 3 bases and J lost 1 base. The CDR3 spans 15 residues. CDR3: CATSDTSGGTDTQYF. The CDR3 DNA is TGTGCCACCAGTGATACTAGCGGGGGCACAGATACGCAGTATTTT.

The chain joins TRBV10-3 to TRBJ2-1; D remains unclear. Germline loops: CDR1 ENHRY, CDR2 SYGVKD. V lost 3 bases, J lost 7 bases, and 7 bases lay in between. CDR3 length equals 12 residues. The CDR3: CAISEVGNEQFF. CDR3 coding DNA: TGTGCCATCAGTGAAGTAGGGAATGAGCAGTTCTTC.

A single count supports this clone. J is TRBJ1-1 and V is TRBV28; 7 bases agree with TRBD1. This CDR3 contains 13 residues. Germline V gene data show CDR1 as MDHEN and CDR2 as SYDVKM. V dropped 6 bases and J dropped 4; count of bases not matched to a gene: 5. CDR3 sequence: CASRAGGSTEAFF. In nucleotides, the CDR3 is TGTGCCAGCAGGGCAGGGGGGAGCACTGAAGCTTTCTTT.

This clone has a single count. The rearrangement uses TRBV2 and TRBJ2-5; 7 bases are a match to TRBD2. The ends lost 8 bases at V and 1 base at J; junction bases unmatched: 7. The CDR3 loop spans 14 amino acids. CDR1 and CDR2 from the germline V gene are SNHLY and FYNNEI. DNA of the CDR3: TGTGCCAGCCACGAAGGGAGGGGCCAAGAGACCCAGTACTTC. It yields the protein CASHEGRGQETQYF.

This clone was found once. The chain has TRBV7-3 and TRBJ2-5; perhaps TRBD2 as D (5 bases). CDR3 size: 15 residues. The V gene's germline CDR1 is SGHTA and CDR2 FQGTGA. Trimming cost V 0 bases and J 1 base, with 9 bases left between them. The CDR3 protein is CASSLTRLPQETQYF. The CDR3 region has the DNA TGTGCCAGCAGCTTAACCCGACTACCCCAAGAGACCCAGTACTTC. Supplemented by reference TRBV7-3 and TRBJ2-5, the full variable domain reads GAGVSQTPSNKVTEKGKYVELRCDPISGHTALYWYRQSLGQGPEFLIYFQGTGAADDSGLPNDRFFAVRPEGSVSTLKIQRTERGDSAVYLCASSLTRLPQETQYFGPGTRLLVL.

This clone was seen just once. The V call is TRBV24-1, the J call TRBJ1-5, with TRBD1 identical over 9 bases. The CDR3 covers 14 residues. Germline-derived CDR1 and CDR2 are KGHDR and SFDVKD. Germline trimming cut 2 bases from V and 9 bases from J; bases unmatched to any gene: 4. In DNA, the CDR3 is TGTGCCACCAGTGATTCACAGGGGGCGCGGCCCCAGCATTTT. This encodes CATSDSQGARPQHF.

The chain carries TRBV5-1 and TRBJ2-5, with D unresolved. This CDR3 is built from 13 residues. V was clipped by 4 bases and J by 2 bases, with 9 bases between them. The V gene's germline CDR1 is SGHRS and CDR2 YFSETQ. The CDR3 loop reads CASSPGFQETQYF. CDR3 coding DNA: TGCGCCAGCAGCCCGGGCTTTCAAGAGACCCAGTACTTC.

This chain joins TRBV20-1 and TRBJ2-3, with 9 nucleotides matching TRBD1. The V gene end was trimmed by 3 bases and the J gene end by 4 bases; junction bases not matched to a gene: 11. The length of the CDR3 is 16 residues. Per germline, CDR1 DFQATT and CDR2 SNEGSKA (reference sequence). CDR3 amino acids: CSASLGGTGKSDTQYF. As DNA, the CDR3 is TGCAGTGCTAGTTTGGGGGGGACAGGGAAGTCAGATACGCAGTATTTT.

The chain recombines TRBV9 with TRBJ2-2; 11 bases line up with TRBD2. Per germline, CDR1 SGDLS and CDR2 YYNGEE. The CDR3 runs to 15 residues. Germline trimming cut 2 bases from V and 4 bases from J; bases unmatched to any gene: 1. The CDR3 region has the DNA TGTGCCAGCAGCGTCCTAGCGGGGGGCACCGGGGAGCTGTTTTTT. Its translation: CASSVLAGGTGELFF.

The chain recombines TRBV5-1 with TRBJ1-5, with unresolved D. The CDR3 covers 13 residues. The V and J ends lost 1 base and 0 bases respectively, with 2 bases between them. Germline CDR1 SGHRS, CDR2 YFSETQ. CDR3 DNA: TGCGCCAGCAGCTTGAGTAGCAATCAGCCCCAGCATTTT. It is translated as CASSLSSNQPQHF.

V gene TRBV10-3 combines with J gene TRBJ1-2; D gene unclear. The germline gives CDR1 ENHRY, CDR2 SYGVKD. The CDR3 is 13 residues long. Trimming left V 2 bases short and J 4 bases short, with 8 bases between. The CDR3 nucleotides are TGTGCCATCAGTGAGGAGGCCGCCTATGGCTACACCTTC. Amino acids: CAISEEAAYGYTF.

The chain combines TRBV28 with TRBJ1-1; no reliable D call. V was trimmed by 5 bases and J by 0 bases, leaving 4 bases between them. The CDR3 spans 12 residues. Germline loops: CDR1 MDHEN, CDR2 SYDVKM. This chain's CDR3 is CASSQVNTEAFF. CDR3 nucleotide sequence: TGTGCCAGCAGTCAGGTGAACACTGAAGCTTTCTTT.

The V call is TRBV5-8, the J call TRBJ1-5, with 9 bases aligning to TRBD1. The CDR3 is 15 residues long. In germline, CDR1 is SGHTS, CDR2 YDEGEE. Unmatched junction bases numbered 9, after V lost 5 bases and J lost 6 bases. As DNA, the CDR3 is TGTGCCAGCAGACCTGGGGACAGGGTCGGTCAGCCCCAGCATTTT. This translates into CASRPGDRVGQPQHF.

The chain joins TRBV5-1 to TRBJ2-1; 8 positions match TRBD2. The V segment lost 0 bases and the J segment 5 bases; nucleotides outside the gene matches: 4. The CDR3 has 15 amino acids. Germline CDR1 SGHRS, CDR2 YFSETQ. The CDR3 is CASSLEASGHNEQFF. The CDR3 DNA sequence: TGCGCCAGCAGCTTGGAAGCTAGCGGGCACAATGAGCAGTTCTTC.

The rearrangement joins TRBV18 to TRBJ2-5; TRBD1 agrees at 8 bases. V lost 5 bases, J lost 5 bases, and 4 bases stayed unmatched. The germline CDR1 and CDR2 sequences are KGHSH and LQKENI. This CDR3 is built from 13 residues. The CDR3 loop reads CASSGQGGETQYF. CDR3 in DNA: TGTGCCAGCTCAGGACAGGGCGGGGAGACCCAGTACTTC.